These 4 T cell receptor beta chains originate from one sample sequenced in a study of blood T cell repertoires in COVID-19 (dated by TCRdb to the early 2020s). To prepare the library, the immunoSEQ multiplex PCR assay was applied. TCRdb re-hosts the immuneACCESS table, in-frame sequences only. Its copies lack some clones; in the studies checked, an unresolved V gene accounts for under half of them, and the cause for the rest is not known. This sample comprises some 96,000 clones, 80% of them detected only once. The ten most abundant clones make up 12% of the sample. Material: peripheral blood. These receptors all stem from a woman between 65 and 79 years old with acute or convalescent COVID-19.

The J gene is TRBJ1-2, the V gene TRBV27; tentative D call: TRBD1 (6 bases). The CDR3 runs 13 residues. CDR1 and CDR2 from the germline V gene are MNHEY and SMNVEV (reference sequence). V lost 4 bases to trimming and J lost 4 bases, with 10 bases between them. The CDR3 is CASSSQTGYGYTF. The DNA for the CDR3 is TGTGCCAGCAGTTCCCAGACAGGCTATGGCTACACCTTC.

J is TRBJ2-1 and V is TRBV24-1; TRBD1 might be the D (6 bases). The CDR3 consists of 16 residues. Germline values: CDR1 KGHDR, CDR2 SFDVKD. V lost 4 bases, J lost 4 bases, and 16 bases lay in between. The CDR3 reads CATSEPTGKNYNEQFF. The CDR3 nucleotides read TGTGCCACCAGTGAACCAACAGGGAAGAATTACAATGAGCAGTTCTTC.

V is TRBV11-1 and J is TRBJ1-1, with TRBD1 as a possible D gene (5 bases). The CDR3 consists of 14 residues. The V gene lost 4 bases and the J gene lost 3 bases, with 12 bases spanning the gap. Germline V lookup: CDR1 SGHAT, CDR2 FQDESV (reference sequence). CDR3 sequence (DNA): TGTGCCAGCAGCTCCCAGGGTTCCCACACTGAAGCTTTCTTT. Translating it yields CASSSQGSHTEAFF.

The chain combines TRBV25-1 with TRBJ2-3; a weak D match, TRBD2 (5 bases). There are 14 residues in the CDR3. The V gene's germline CDR1 is MGHDK and CDR2 SYGVNS. Trimming stripped 5 bases from V and 6 bases from J, with 15 bases between. In nucleotides, the CDR3 is TGTGCCAGCAGTAAGGGTAGCGCGTGGGATACGCAGTATTTT. This codes for CASSKGSAWDTQYF.